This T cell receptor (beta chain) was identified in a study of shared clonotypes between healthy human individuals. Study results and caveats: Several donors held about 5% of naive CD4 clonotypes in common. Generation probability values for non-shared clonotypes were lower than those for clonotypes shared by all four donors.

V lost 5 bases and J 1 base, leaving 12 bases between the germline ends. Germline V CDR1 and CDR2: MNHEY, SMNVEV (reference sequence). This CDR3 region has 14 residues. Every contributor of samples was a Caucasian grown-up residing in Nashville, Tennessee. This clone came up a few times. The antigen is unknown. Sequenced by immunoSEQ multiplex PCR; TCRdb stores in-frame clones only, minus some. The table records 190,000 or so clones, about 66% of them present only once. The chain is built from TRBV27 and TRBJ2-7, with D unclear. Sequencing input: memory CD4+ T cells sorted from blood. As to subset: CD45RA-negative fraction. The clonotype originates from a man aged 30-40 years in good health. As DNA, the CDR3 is TGTGCCAGCAGTCTAAAGCGTGCTTCCTACGAGCAGTACTTC. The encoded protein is CASSLKRASYEQYF.